Listed below are T cell receptor beta chains from one sample, sequenced in a study of T cells in Graves' hyperthyroidism and ophthalmopathy. TCRdb processed the multiplex PCR reads anew with MiXCR; each CDR3 protein has one entry. The sample yields about 300,000 distinct CDR3 sequences, approximately 18% seen once. The source material was blood. The receptors stem from a man between 50 and 59 years old with Graves' ophthalmopathy. CDR3s include the opening cysteine and the closing phenylalanine or tryptophan. The D gene is left open where the match is weak. The size of a clone is reported for some rows only, either as once, few or many, or as a class for expanded clones.

clone size,V gene,J gene,D gene,CDR3 protein,CDR3 DNA
-,TRBV27,TRBJ1-2,-,CASRDNYGYTF,TGTGCCAGCAGGGATAACTATGGCTACACCTTC
-,TRBV6-6,TRBJ2-7,TRBD1,CASSYSSRGQEQYF,TGTGCCAGCAGTTACTCGTCCAGGGGGCAAGAGCAGTACTTC
many,TRBV3-1,TRBJ2-3,-,CASSQEAGSTDTQYF,TGTGCCAGCAGCCAAGAGGCGGGAAGCACAGATACGCAGTATTTT
-,TRBV5-5,TRBJ2-1,-,CASSLGRGDHNEQFF,TGTGCCAGCAGCTTGGGGAGAGGGGATCACAATGAGCAGTTCTTC
many,TRBV3-1,TRBJ1-4,TRBD1,CASSQGGTEGNEKLFF,TGTGCCAGCAGCCAAGGCGGGACAGAGGGAAATGAAAAACTGTTTTTT
many,TRBV3-1,TRBJ2-5,-,CASSQERVGDETQYF,TGTGCCAGCAGCCAAGAACGGGTTGGGGACGAGACCCAGTACTTC
once,TRBV7-6,TRBJ2-3,-,CASGLRTGTDTQYF,TGTGCCAGCGGCTTAAGAACAGGCACAGATACGCAGTATTTT
many,TRBV11-2,TRBJ2-5,-,CASSPGASAGHETQYF,TGTGCCAGCAGCCCTGGGGCTAGCGCCGGCCATGAGACCCAGTACTTC
-,TRBV3-1,TRBJ2-2,-,CASSPIRFGELFF,TGTGCCAGCAGTCCGATACGATTCGGGGAGCTGTTTTTT
many,TRBV6-1,TRBJ1-5,-,CASTKSPNQPQHF,TGTGCCAGCACCAAGAGTCCTAATCAGCCCCAGCATTTT
many,TRBV20-1,TRBJ1-1,-,CSAVLWGRRDTEAFF,TGCAGTGCTGTACTCTGGGGGCGGAGGGACACTGAAGCTTTCTTT
few,TRBV14,TRBJ2-1,TRBD2,CASSQVRSGGNEQFF,TGTGCCAGCAGCCAAGTTCGGAGCGGGGGGAATGAGCAGTTCTTC
-,TRBV6-2/TRBV6-3,TRBJ1-6,TRBD1,CASRRGDSLLNSPLHF,TGTGCCAGCAGGAGAGGGGACAGCCTGCTTAATTCACCCCTCCACTTT
many,TRBV6-1,TRBJ2-3,-,CASSTRGGSAGTGTDTQYF,TGTGCCAGCAGTACCCGCGGAGGGTCGGCGGGAACTGGAACAGATACGCAGTATTTT
-,TRBV19,TRBJ1-1,-,CASRGGPTRSTEAFF,TGTGCCAGTAGGGGCGGACCCACAAGGTCCACTGAAGCTTTCTTT
-,TRBV27,TRBJ2-5,-,CASTPTHLAGQETQYF,TGTGCCAGCACCCCCACACACCTCGCGGGTCAAGAGACCCAGTACTTC
-,TRBV7-9,TRBJ2-5,TRBD1,CASSAGQGKETQYF,TGTGCCAGCAGCGCGGGACAGGGGAAAGAGACCCAGTACTTC
few,TRBV7-7,TRBJ2-5,TRBD1,CASSSGTGAGETQYF,TGTGCTAGCAGCTCCGGGACAGGGGCTGGGGAGACCCAGTACTTC
many,TRBV2,TRBJ2-3,TRBD2,CASSGTSGSSNTQYF,TGTGCCAGCAGCGGGACTAGCGGGAGTAGTAATACGCAGTATTTT
many,TRBV3-1,TRBJ2-1,-,CASSQLALNEQFF,TGTGCCAGCAGCCAACTCGCCCTGAATGAGCAGTTCTTC
many,TRBV6-2/TRBV6-3,TRBJ2-7,TRBD2,CASSYYLAGDAYEQYF,TGTGCCAGCAGTTACTATTTAGCGGGAGACGCCTACGAGCAGTACTTC
-,TRBV29-1,TRBJ1-3,-,CSVGDPSGPGNTIYF,TGCAGCGTTGGGGACCCTTCGGGCCCTGGAAACACCATATATTTT
-,TRBV14,TRBJ1-6,TRBD1,CASSLLGQPGTSPLHF,TGTGCCAGCAGCCTCCTGGGACAGCCTGGGACTTCACCCCTCCACTTT
few,TRBV7-3,TRBJ1-2,-,CASSPDGYGYTF,TGTGCCAGCAGCCCCGACGGTTATGGCTACACCTTC
few,TRBV19,TRBJ2-7,TRBD2,CASSAGTSGFLEQYF,TGTGCCAGTAGTGCCGGGACTAGCGGTTTTTTAGAGCAGTACTTC
few,TRBV24-1,TRBJ1-5,-,CATSDGTDSNQPQHF,TGTGCCACCAGTGATGGGACGGATAGCAATCAGCCCCAGCATTTT
-,TRBV2,TRBJ2-3,TRBD2,CASRGGDSYTDTQYF,TGTGCCAGCAGGGGGGGGGACTCCTACACAGATACGCAGTATTTT
many,TRBV30,TRBJ1-3,-,CAWMALRSGNTIYF,TGTGCATGGATGGCGTTGAGGTCTGGAAACACCATATATTTT